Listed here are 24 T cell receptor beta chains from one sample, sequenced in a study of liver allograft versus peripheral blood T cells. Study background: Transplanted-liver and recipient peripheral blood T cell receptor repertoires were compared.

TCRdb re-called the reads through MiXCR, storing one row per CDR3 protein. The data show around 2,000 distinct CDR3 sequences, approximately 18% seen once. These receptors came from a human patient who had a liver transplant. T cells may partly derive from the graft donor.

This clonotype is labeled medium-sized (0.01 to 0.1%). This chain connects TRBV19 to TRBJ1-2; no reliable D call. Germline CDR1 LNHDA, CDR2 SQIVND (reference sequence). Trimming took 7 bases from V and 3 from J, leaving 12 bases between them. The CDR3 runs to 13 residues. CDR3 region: CASTYGGYYGYTF. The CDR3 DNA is TGTGCCAGTACCTATGGAGGGTACTATGGCTACACCTTC. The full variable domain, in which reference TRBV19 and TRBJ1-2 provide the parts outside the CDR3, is DGGITQSPKYLFRKEGQNVTLSCEQNLNHDAMYWYRQDPGQGLRLIYYSQIVNDFQKGDIAEGYSVSREKKESFPLTVTSAQKNPTAFYLCASTYGGYYGYTFGSGTRLTVV.

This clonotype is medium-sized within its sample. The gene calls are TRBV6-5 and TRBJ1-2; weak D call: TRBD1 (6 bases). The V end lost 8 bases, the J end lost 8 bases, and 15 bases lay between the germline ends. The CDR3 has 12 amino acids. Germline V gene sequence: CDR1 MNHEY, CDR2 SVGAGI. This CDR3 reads CASSQGGVGYTF. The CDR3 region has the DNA TGTGCCAGCTCCCAAGGGGGGGTAGGCTACACCTTC.

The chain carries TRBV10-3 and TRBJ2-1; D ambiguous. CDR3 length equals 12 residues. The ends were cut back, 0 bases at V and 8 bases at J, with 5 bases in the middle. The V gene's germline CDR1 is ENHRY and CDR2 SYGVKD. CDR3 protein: CAISESADEQFF. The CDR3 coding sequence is TGTGCCATCAGTGAGTCGGCCGATGAGCAGTTCTTC.

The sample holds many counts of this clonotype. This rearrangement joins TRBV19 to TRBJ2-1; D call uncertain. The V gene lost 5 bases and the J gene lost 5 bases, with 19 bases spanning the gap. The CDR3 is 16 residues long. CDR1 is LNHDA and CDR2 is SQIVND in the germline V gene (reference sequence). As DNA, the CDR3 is TGTGCCAGTAGTCCGGAGTACTCAGAAGGTGACAATGAGCAGTTCTTC. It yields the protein CASSPEYSEGDNEQFF.

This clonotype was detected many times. CDR3 coding DNA: TGTGCCAGCAGGAAATTCACAGTTGAAGCTTTCTTT. Encoded protein: CASRKFTVEAFF. The chain carries TRBV28 and TRBJ1-1, with unresolved D. CDR1 and CDR2 (germline): MDHEN, SYDVKM. The V end lost 6 bases, the J end lost 7 bases, and 12 bases lay between the germline ends. This CDR3 contains 12 residues.

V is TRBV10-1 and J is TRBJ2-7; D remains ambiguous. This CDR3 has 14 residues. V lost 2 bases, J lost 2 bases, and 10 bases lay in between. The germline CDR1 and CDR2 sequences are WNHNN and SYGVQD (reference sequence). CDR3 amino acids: CASSEGETAYEQYF. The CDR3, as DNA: TGCGCCAGCAGTGAGGGTGAGACGGCCTACGAGCAGTACTTC.

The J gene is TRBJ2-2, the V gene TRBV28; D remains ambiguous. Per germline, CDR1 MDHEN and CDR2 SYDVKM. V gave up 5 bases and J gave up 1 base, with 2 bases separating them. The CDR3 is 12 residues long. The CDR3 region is CASSQNTGELFF. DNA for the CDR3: TGTGCCAGCAGTCAGAACACCGGGGAGCTGTTTTTT.

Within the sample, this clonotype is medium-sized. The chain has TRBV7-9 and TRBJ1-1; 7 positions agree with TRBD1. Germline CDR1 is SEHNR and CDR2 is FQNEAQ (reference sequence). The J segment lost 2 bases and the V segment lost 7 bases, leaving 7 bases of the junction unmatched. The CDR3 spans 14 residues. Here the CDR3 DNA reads TGTGCCAGCAACCGAAGGGGGCCAAACACTGAAGCTTTCTTT. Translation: CASNRRGPNTEAFF.

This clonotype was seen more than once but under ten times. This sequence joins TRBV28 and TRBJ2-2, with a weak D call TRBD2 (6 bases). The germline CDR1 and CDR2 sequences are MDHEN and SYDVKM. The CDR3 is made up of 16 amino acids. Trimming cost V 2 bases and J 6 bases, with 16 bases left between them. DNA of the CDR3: TGTGCCAGCAGTTTAGAAGGGCTAGCGAGAGCCGGGGAGCTGTTTTTT. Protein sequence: CASSLEGLARAGELFF.

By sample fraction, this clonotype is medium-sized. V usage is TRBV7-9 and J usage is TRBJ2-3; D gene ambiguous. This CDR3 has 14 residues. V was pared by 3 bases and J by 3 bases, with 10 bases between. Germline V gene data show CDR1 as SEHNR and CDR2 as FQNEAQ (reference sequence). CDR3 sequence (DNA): TGTGCCAGCAGCTTTCTATCCATGACAGATACGCAGTATTTT. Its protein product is CASSFLSMTDTQYF.

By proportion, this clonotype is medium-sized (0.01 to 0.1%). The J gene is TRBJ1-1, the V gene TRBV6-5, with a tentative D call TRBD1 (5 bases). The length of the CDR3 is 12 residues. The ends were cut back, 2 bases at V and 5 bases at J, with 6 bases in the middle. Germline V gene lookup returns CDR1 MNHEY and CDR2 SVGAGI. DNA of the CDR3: TGTGCCAGCAGTTACGGGGGAACTGAAGCTTTCTTT. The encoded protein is CASSYGGTEAFF.

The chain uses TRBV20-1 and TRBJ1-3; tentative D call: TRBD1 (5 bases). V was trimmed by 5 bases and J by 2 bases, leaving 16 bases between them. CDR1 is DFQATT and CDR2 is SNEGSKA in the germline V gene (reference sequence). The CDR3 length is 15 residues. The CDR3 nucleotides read TGCAGTGCTCCCCTTTTAAGGGACCCTGGAAACACCATATATTTT. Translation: CSAPLLRDPGNTIYF.

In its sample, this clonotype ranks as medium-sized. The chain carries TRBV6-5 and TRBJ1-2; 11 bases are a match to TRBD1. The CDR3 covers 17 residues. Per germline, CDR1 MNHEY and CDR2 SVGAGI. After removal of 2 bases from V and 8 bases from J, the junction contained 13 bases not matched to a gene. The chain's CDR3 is CASSYRGQGALVYGYTF. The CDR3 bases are TGTGCCAGCAGTTACCGCGGACAGGGGGCTTTAGTCTACGGCTACACCTTC.

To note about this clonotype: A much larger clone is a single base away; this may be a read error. CDR3 region: CASRYEGDIEAFF. CDR3 nucleotide sequence: TGTGCCAGCAGGTATGAGGGGGACATTGAAGCTTTCTTT. This rearrangement joins TRBV5-4 to TRBJ1-1; possibly TRBD1 for D (6 bases). CDR1 is SGHNT, CDR2 YYREEE, per germline (reference sequence). V shed 5 bases and J shed 7 bases, with 15 bases lying between them. This CDR3 has 13 residues.

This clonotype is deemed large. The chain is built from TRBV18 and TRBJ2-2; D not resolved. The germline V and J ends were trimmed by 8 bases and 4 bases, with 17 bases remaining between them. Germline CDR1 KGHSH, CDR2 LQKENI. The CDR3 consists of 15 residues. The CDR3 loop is CASPDPAGSTGELFF. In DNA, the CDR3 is TGTGCCAGCCCAGACCCGGCAGGAAGCACCGGGGAGCTGTTTTTT.

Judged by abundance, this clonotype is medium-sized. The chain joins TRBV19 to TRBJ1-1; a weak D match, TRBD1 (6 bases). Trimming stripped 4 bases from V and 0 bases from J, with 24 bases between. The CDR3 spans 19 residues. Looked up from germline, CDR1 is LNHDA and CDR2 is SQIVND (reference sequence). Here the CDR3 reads CASSTTGRGVGILNTEAFF. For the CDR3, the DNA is TGTGCCAGTAGTACGACAGGAAGGGGAGTCGGGATTTTGAACACTGAAGCTTTCTTT.

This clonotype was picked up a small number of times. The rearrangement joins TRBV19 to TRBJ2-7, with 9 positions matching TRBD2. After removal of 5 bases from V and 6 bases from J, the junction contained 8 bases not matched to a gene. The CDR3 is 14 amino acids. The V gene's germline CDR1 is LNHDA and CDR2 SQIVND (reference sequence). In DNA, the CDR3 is TGTGCCAGTAGTTTGGCGGGAGGGCTTGGCGAGCAGTACTTC. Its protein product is CASSLAGGLGEQYF.

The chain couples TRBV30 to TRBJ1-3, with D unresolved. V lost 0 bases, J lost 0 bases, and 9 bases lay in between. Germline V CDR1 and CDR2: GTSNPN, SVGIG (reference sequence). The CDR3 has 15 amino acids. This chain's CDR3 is CAWSVDTNSGNTIYF. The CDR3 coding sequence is TGTGCCTGGAGTGTTGACACCAACTCTGGAAACACCATATATTTT.

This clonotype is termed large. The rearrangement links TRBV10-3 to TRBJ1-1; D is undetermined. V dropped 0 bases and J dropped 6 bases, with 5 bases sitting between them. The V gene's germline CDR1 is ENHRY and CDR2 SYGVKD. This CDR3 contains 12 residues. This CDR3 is CAISESGAEAFF. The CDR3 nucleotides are TGTGCCATCAGTGAGTCAGGAGCTGAAGCTTTCTTT.

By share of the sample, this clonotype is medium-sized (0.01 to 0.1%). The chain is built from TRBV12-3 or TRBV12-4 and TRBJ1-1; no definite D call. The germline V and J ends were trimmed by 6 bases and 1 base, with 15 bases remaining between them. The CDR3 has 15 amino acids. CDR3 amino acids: CASSPNAMWNTEAFF. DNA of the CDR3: TGTGCCAGCAGCCCTAACGCGATGTGGAACACTGAAGCTTTCTTT.

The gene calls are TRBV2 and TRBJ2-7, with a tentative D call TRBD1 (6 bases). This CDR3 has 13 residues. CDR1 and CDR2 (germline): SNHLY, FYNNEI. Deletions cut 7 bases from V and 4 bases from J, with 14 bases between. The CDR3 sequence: CASTFGQSYEQYF. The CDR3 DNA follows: TGTGCCAGCACTTTTGGACAGTCTTACGAGCAGTACTTC.

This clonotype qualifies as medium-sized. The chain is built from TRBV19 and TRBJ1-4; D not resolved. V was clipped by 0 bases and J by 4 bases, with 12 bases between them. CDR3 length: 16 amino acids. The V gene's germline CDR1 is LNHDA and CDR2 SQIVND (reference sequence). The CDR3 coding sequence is TGTGCCAGTAGTATAGATTGGAGCAGCAATAATGAAAAACTGTTTTTT. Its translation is CASSIDWSSNNEKLFF.

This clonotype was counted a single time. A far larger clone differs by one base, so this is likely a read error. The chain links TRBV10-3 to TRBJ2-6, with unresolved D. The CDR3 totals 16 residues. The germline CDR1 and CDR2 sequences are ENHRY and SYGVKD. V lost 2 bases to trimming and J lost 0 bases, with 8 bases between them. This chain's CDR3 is CAISEGWSSGANVLTF. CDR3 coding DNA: TGTGCCATCAGTGAGGGCTGGAGCTCTGGGGCCAACGTCCTGACTTTC.

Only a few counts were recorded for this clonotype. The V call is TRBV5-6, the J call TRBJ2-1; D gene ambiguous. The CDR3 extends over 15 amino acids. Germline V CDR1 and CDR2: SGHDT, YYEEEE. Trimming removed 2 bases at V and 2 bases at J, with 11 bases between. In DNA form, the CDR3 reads TGTGCCAGCAGCTTTTCATCGGTCCCCTACAATGAGCAGTTCTTC. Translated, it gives CASSFSSVPYNEQFF.